This T cell receptor beta chain was identified in a study of cytomegalovirus exposure and HLA in healthy donors. Germline trimming cut 4 bases from V and 2 bases from J; bases unmatched to any gene: 2. CDR3 size: 15 residues. Germline CDR1 SNHLY, CDR2 FYNNEI. The study ran its PCR with 60 Vbeta and 13 Jbeta primers. Assay: immunoSEQ multiplex PCR; the TCRdb copy retains only in-frame clones and omits some. The data show around 110,000 clones, around three quarters seen once. The genes are TRBV2 and TRBJ2-1; the match to TRBD2 covers 10 bases. This receptor was taken from a man aged 30 to 45 in good health and CMV-seropositive. The specimen sequenced was PBMCs. Here the CDR3 reads CASSGTSGTYNEQFF. As DNA, the CDR3 is TGTGCCAGCAGTGGGACTAGCGGAACCTACAATGAGCAGTTCTTC.